This T cell receptor (beta chain) stems from a study of blood T cell repertoires in COVID-19. About the research overall: Spain, Italy and the United States supplied samples that represented acute and convalescent COVID-19. Nucleic acid was either cDNA or gDNA, and it came from T cells, B-cell-depleted T cells, or PBMCs.

Original handling: Estimates of nucleated cell counts were drawn from the amplification of reference gene primers. Libraries were prepared by immunoSEQ multiplex PCR; TCRdb keeps only in-frame clonotypes and omits some of them. D and trimming were read from the DNA, whereas the V and J calls and clone size are those reported in that table. Of about 120,000 clones in the sample, over 75% are singletons; the top ten hold roughly 27%. The CDR3 is 16 residues long. Germline V lookup: CDR1 SGHKS, CDR2 YYEKEE (reference sequence). Trimming took off 0 bases at V and 3 bases at J, with 10 bases between the two ends.

This sequence joins TRBV5-5 and TRBJ2-6; the D gene is possibly TRBD1 (5 bases). The sequence derives from an elderly woman with acute or convalescent COVID-19. The sequenced sample consisted of peripheral blood. CDR3 coding DNA: TGTGCCAGCAGCTTGGCCATCAGGGTTGGGGCCAACGTCCTGACTTTC. Amino acid sequence: CASSLAIRVGANVLTF.